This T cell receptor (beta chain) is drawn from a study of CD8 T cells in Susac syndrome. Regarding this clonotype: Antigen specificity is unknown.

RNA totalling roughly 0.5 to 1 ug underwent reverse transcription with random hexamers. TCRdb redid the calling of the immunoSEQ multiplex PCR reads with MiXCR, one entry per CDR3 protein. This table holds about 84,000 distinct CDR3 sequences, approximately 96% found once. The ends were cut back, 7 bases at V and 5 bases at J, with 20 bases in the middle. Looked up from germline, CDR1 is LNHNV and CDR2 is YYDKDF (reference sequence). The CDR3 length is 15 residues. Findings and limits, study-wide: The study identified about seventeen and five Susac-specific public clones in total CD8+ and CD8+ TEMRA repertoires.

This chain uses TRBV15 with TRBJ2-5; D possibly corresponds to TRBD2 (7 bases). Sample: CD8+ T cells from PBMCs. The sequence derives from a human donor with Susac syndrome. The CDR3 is CATMTGGPGVETQYF. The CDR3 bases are TGTGCCACCATGACCGGGGGGCCGGGAGTGGAGACCCAGTACTTC.